This TCR beta chain was obtained from a study of vaccination effects on CD4 cells after COVID-19. Across the study: Peptide-pool stimulation followed by sequencing identified expanded antigen-specific CD4+ clonotypes in the ViraFEST assay.

Trimming took 5 bases from V and 0 from J, leaving 22 bases between them. This CDR3 contains 18 residues. CDR1 is SGHAT and CDR2 is FQNNGV in the germline V gene. TCRdb's table, derived via immunoSEQ multiplex PCR, lists solely in-frame clones and lacks some. The sample records tens of thousands of clones, over 75% being singletons. Cultured cells yielded isolated CD4+ T cells after 10 to 11 days. Two doses of either BNT162b2 or mRNA-1273 were given to each participant. Regarding the study as a whole: Convalescent patients in the study were few, and early post-infection timepoints were absent. In healthy vaccinees, only 1 of 255 vaccine-induced clones cross-reacted with common cold coronaviruses.

A single count supports this clone. Its matching antigen is unknown. Here the sequenced sample was CD4+ T cells from PBMCs cultured without peptide, taken after COVID-19 vaccination. The receptor's source is a human donor who received a COVID-19 vaccine. The V gene is TRBV11-2, the J gene TRBJ2-5; D is perhaps TRBD1 (6 bases). The CDR3: CASSQVGTFYSYQETQYF. CDR3 in DNA: TGTGCCAGCAGCCAGGTTGGGACATTTTACTCTTACCAAGAGACCCAGTACTTC.